This T cell receptor beta chain was captured in a study of identical twins. General study points: For cord blood, abundant beta clonotypes had fewer insertions, unlike memory repertoires, which showed none.

TCRdb redid the calling of the 5' RACE reads with MiXCR, one entry per CDR3 protein. The table lists fewer than 900,000 distinct CDR3 sequences, about 20% of them singletons. The CDR3 loop spans 12 amino acids. With 6 bases removed from V and 4 bases from J, the gap between germline ends came to 12 bases. Germline V gives CDR1 DFQATT, CDR2 SNEGSKA (reference sequence). A note on this clonotype: The antigen is undetermined.

The data also belong to a second study, concerning T cells expressing NK-cell markers. As reported in that work: Specificity for HCMV among expanded NKG2C+ T cell clones was not established.

This clonotype was sampled from a young woman in good health. The source material was PBMCs. The chain joins TRBV20-1 to TRBJ2-5; weak D call: TRBD1 (5 bases). As DNA, the CDR3 is TGCAGTGCCAGGGCCTGGGCAGAGACCCAGTACTTC. Protein: CSARAWAETQYF.